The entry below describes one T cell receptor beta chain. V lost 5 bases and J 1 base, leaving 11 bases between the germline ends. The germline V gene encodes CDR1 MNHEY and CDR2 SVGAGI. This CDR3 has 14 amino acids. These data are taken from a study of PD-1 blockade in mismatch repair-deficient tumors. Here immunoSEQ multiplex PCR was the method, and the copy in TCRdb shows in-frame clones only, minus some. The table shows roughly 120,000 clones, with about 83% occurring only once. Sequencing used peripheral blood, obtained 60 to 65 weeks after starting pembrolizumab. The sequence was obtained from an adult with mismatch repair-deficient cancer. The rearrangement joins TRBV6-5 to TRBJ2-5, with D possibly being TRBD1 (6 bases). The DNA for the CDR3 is TGTGCCAGCAGTCTGACGACAGGCCAAGAGACCCAGTACTTC. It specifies CASSLTTGQETQYF.